Presented here are 10 T cell receptor beta chains from one specimen sequenced in a study of blood T cell repertoires in COVID-19. The assay was immunoSEQ multiplex PCR, and TCRdb's table has in-frame clones only and misses some. There are over 150,000 clones in the sample; more than 80% occur only once, and roughly 6% lies in the top ten. Source material: PBMCs or T cells enriched from blood (not recorded which). The receptors shown here come from a man aged 35-49 years who had recovered from COVID-19.

This chain uses TRBV2 with TRBJ1-1, with D maybe TRBD1 (5 bases). Germline-derived CDR1 and CDR2 are SNHLY and FYNNEI. Trimming took off 8 bases at V and 0 bases at J, with 13 bases between the two ends. This CDR3 spans 14 amino acids. CDR3 sequence reads: CASWPKGMNTEAFF. The CDR3 DNA reads TGTGCCAGCTGGCCCAAGGGGATGAACACTGAAGCTTTCTTT.

The rearrangement links TRBV10-3 to TRBJ2-7, with 14 positions matching TRBD2. The germline V gene has CDR1 ENHRY and CDR2 SYGVKD. Trimming removed 4 bases from V and 6 bases from J; junction bases left unmatched: 2. CDR3 size: 14 residues. The CDR3 DNA reads as TGTGCCATCAGTGGGGGGACTAGCGGGGGCGAGCAGTACTTC. Protein: CAISGGTSGGEQYF.

This chain connects TRBV7-2 to TRBJ2-7, with 9 bases fitting TRBD2. The V gene end was trimmed by 5 bases and the J gene end by 2 bases; junction bases not matched to a gene: 7. Per the germline V gene, CDR1 is SGHTA and CDR2 is FQGNSA. The CDR3 has 15 residues. CDR3 sequence: CASSPRTSVAYEQYF. As DNA, the CDR3 is TGTGCCAGCAGCCCCCGGACTAGCGTAGCCTACGAGCAGTACTTC. Variable domain in full (rest from reference TRBV7-2 and TRBJ2-7): GAGVSQSPSNKVTEKGKDVELRCDPISGHTALYWYRQSLGQGLEFLIYFQGNSAPDKSGLPSDRFSAERTGGSVSTLTIQRTQQEDSAVYLCASSPRTSVAYEQYFGPGTRLTVT.

The chain links TRBV11-2 to TRBJ2-7, with 9 bases matching TRBD2. There are 15 residues in the CDR3. V lost 4 bases to trimming and J lost 7 bases; unmatched junction nucleotides: 11. Germline V CDR1 and CDR2: SGHAT, FQNNGV. The CDR3 DNA reads TGTGCCAGCAGCTCCGGGACTAGCAGGTCGGGGGAGCAGTACTTC. Translated: CASSSGTSRSGEQYF.

The chain combines TRBV27 with TRBJ2-6, with D perhaps matching TRBD2 (5 bases). Between the trimmed V and J ends, which lost 0 bases and 2 bases, there was a span of 8 bases. Germline V gives CDR1 MNHEY, CDR2 SMNVEV (reference sequence). The CDR3 totals 16 residues. The CDR3 DNA follows: TGTGCCAGCAGTTTATCTCGGGAAACTGGGGCCAACGTCCTGACTTTC. It codes for CASSLSRETGANVLTF.

The chain has TRBV30 and TRBJ2-3; no clear D. The V end was cut by 6 bases, the J end by 5 bases, with 6 bases between. Germline V gives CDR1 GTSNPN, CDR2 SVGIG (reference sequence). The CDR3 loop spans 10 amino acids. The CDR3 region has the DNA TGTGCCTGTGTCTTAGATACGCAGTATTTT. This gives the protein CACVLDTQYF.

The chain couples TRBV7-3 to TRBJ2-3; D is perhaps TRBD2 (5 bases). V gave up 1 base and J gave up 5 bases, with 10 bases separating them. The CDR3 is made up of 14 amino acids. The germline V gene has CDR1 SGHTA and CDR2 FQGTGA. CDR3 protein: CASSLNGILDTQYF. The CDR3 DNA sequence: TGTGCCAGCAGCTTAAACGGGATCTTAGATACGCAGTATTTT.

The chain combines TRBV6-5 with TRBJ1-5; TRBD1 is a possible D gene (6 bases). Trimming took off 4 bases at V and 7 bases at J, with 14 bases between the two ends. Germline CDR1 MNHEY, CDR2 SVGAGI. The CDR3 spans 14 residues. CDR3 sequence: CASSSGGEKQPQHF. The CDR3 coding sequence is TGTGCCAGCAGTTCGGGGGGCGAGAAACAGCCCCAGCATTTT.

This rearrangement joins TRBV5-4 to TRBJ1-2; 8 bases agree with TRBD1. V was pared by 4 bases and J by 6 bases, with 5 bases of the junction left unmatched. The CDR3 is made up of 13 amino acids. Germline V gene lookup returns CDR1 SGHNT and CDR2 YYREEE (reference sequence). CDR3 protein: CASSPGQGNGYTF. The CDR3 DNA reads as TGTGCCAGCAGCCCCGGACAGGGCAATGGCTACACCTTC.

The chain recombines TRBV7-9 with TRBJ1-4, with no clear D. CDR3 length: 14 amino acids. The ends were cut back, 5 bases at V and 7 bases at J, with 14 bases in the middle. Germline V CDR1 and CDR2: SEHNR, FQNEAQ (reference sequence). CDR3 protein: CASSLSDIGEKLFF. The CDR3 DNA sequence: TGTGCCAGCAGCCTCAGCGATATCGGTGAAAAACTGTTTTTT. The whole variable domain, remainder taken from reference TRBV7-9 and TRBJ1-4, is DTGVSQNPRHKITKRGQNVTFRCDPISEHNRLYWYRQTLGQGPEFLTYFQNEAQLEKSRLLSDRFSAERPKGSFSTLEIQRTEQGDSAMYLCASSLSDIGEKLFFGSGTQLSVL.